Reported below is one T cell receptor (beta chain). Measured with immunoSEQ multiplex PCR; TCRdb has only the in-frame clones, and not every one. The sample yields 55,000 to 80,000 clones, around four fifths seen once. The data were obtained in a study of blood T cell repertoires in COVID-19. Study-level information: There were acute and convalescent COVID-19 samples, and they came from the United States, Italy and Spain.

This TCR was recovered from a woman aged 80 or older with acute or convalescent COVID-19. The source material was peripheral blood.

As DNA, the CDR3 is TGTGCCAGCAGTCCGAACCTACTAGCGGGGGTTTTCACAGATACGCAGTATTTT. Residues: CASSPNLLAGVFTDTQYF. The chain links TRBV6-2 or TRBV6-3 to TRBJ2-3, with 11 bases lining up with TRBD2. CDR3 length equals 18 residues. Germline assignment: CDR1 MNHEY and CDR2 SVGEGT. V dropped 5 bases and J dropped 2; count of bases not matched to a gene: 12.